This TCR beta chain was observed in a study of T cell changes during pregnancy in multiple sclerosis. Germline assignment: CDR1 MNHEY and CDR2 SMNVEV (reference sequence). CDR3 length: 13 amino acids. The assay was immunoSEQ multiplex PCR, and TCRdb's table has in-frame clones only and misses some. This table has over 25,000 clones, 91% appearing once. Turning to this clone: The junction and the germline gene differ at one end; a read error may be behind it.

Sequenced material: CD8+ T cells from peripheral blood mononuclear cells, taken in the second trimester of pregnancy. The receptor was derived from a female donor in good health, enrolled as a control in a pregnancy study. The chain has TRBV27 and TRBJ1-6; 8 nucleotides match TRBD1. The CDR3 DNA reads TGTGCCAGCAGTTTAGGAAGCGACAGGGGCCTGAACTTT. Protein product: CASSLGSDRGLNF.